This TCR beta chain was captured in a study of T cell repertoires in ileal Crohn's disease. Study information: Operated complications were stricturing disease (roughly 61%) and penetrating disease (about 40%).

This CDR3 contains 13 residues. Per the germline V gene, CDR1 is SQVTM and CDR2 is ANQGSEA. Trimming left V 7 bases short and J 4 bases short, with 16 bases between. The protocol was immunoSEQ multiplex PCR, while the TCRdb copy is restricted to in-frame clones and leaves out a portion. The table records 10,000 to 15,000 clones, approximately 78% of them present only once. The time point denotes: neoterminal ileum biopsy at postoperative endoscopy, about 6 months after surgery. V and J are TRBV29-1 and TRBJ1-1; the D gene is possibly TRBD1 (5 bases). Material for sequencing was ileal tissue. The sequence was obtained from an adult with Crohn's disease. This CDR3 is CSAALGGTTEAFF. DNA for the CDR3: TGCAGCGCCGCCTTAGGAGGGACCACTGAAGCTTTCTTT.